This T cell receptor beta chain was identified during a study of OX40 agonist ivuxolimab in advanced cancers. The study, taken as a whole, reports: The CD4+ and CD8+ T cells in the blood had expanded clonally by week 6 at 0.1 to 3.0 mg/kg.

Generated by immunoSEQ multiplex PCR, the TCRdb table keeps only in-frame clones and is missing some. The sample has some 86,000 clones, 91% seen once; the top ten hold more than 5.5%. No patient had autoimmune disease or received systemic immunosuppression. CDR1 and CDR2 (germline): LNHDA, SQIVND (reference sequence). V lost 4 bases, J lost 4 bases, and 5 bases stayed unmatched. The CDR3 is 15 amino acids. As concerns this clone: The target antigen is unknown.

This TCR was sampled from an adult with an advanced solid tumor such as melanoma, head and neck, liver or kidney cancer. The sample here was CD4+ or CD8+ T cells sorted from blood, taken in a trial of the OX40 agonist ivuxolimab. The chain links TRBV19 to TRBJ2-5, with 11 bases aligning to TRBD1. The CDR3 DNA reads as TGTGCCAGTAGTACCACCGGGACAGGGGGAGAGACCCAGTACTTC. Translation: CASSTTGTGGETQYF.